What follows are 28 T cell receptor beta chains derived from one specimen sequenced in a study of shared clonotypes between healthy human individuals. Libraries were prepared by immunoSEQ multiplex PCR; TCRdb keeps only in-frame clonotypes and omits some of them. The sample includes 450,000 to 500,000 clones, around three quarters of them seen just once. Source material: PBMCs. These receptors were taken from a woman in her thirties or forties in good health. Some clones in this sample may be carry-over from other donors' samples.

The chain carries TRBV19 and TRBJ2-5, with no clear D. The V gene lost 4 bases and the J gene lost 7 bases, with 7 bases spanning the gap. CDR3 size: 11 residues. Germline assignment: CDR1 LNHDA and CDR2 SQIVND (reference sequence). This CDR3 is CASSTPGTQYF. The CDR3 DNA reads as TGTGCCAGTAGTACTCCAGGGACCCAGTACTTC.

The chain recombines TRBV9 with TRBJ2-1, with D possibly TRBD2 on 7 matching bases. Germline V gene sequence: CDR1 SGDLS, CDR2 YYNGEE. This CDR3 region has 14 residues. The V end lost 7 bases, the J end lost 8 bases, and 19 bases lay between the germline ends. This CDR3 reads CASSRGASGDEQFF. CDR3 nucleotides: TGTGCCAGCTCTCGGGGGGCTTCGGGCGATGAGCAGTTCTTC.

This clone was found a few times. The chain combines TRBV4-1 with TRBJ1-3, with 7 bases aligning to TRBD1. This CDR3 contains 17 residues. In germline, CDR1 is MGHRA, CDR2 YSYEKL. The trim removed 0 bases at V and 0 bases at J, leaving 5 bases unmatched. The CDR3 sequence is CASSQETGLYSGNTIYF. CDR3 nucleotides: TGCGCCAGCAGCCAAGAGACAGGGCTTTACTCTGGAAACACCATATATTTT.

This rearrangement joins TRBV5-4 to TRBJ1-4, with D hard to call. Germline lookup yields CDR1 SGHNT and CDR2 YYREEE (reference sequence). Trimming pared 0 bases from V and 2 bases from J, leaving 11 bases between. This CDR3 has 16 amino acids. CDR3 amino acids: CASSLDLGFTNEKLFF. DNA of the CDR3: TGTGCCAGCAGCTTGGACCTAGGGTTTACTAATGAAAAACTGTTTTTT.

Comment on this clone: This likely traces to a read error, being one base from a far larger clone. The chain recombines TRBV10-2 with TRBJ2-2, with a weak D call TRBD2 (6 bases). Per the germline V gene, CDR1 is WSHSY and CDR2 is SAAADI. The CDR3 sequence is 12 residues long. As DNA, the CDR3 is TGCGCCAGCATTCACGACACCGGGGGGCTGTTTTTT. Translated: CASIHDTGGLFF.

This clone was counted many times. This chain connects TRBV6-4 to TRBJ2-3; no clear D gene. The germline CDR1 and CDR2 sequences are MRHNA and SNTAGT. The ends were cut back, 5 bases at V and 0 bases at J, with 12 bases in the middle. CDR3 length: 15 residues. The CDR3 sequence is CASSNEESSTDTQYF. The CDR3 DNA reads TGTGCCAGCAGTAACGAAGAATCTAGCACAGATACGCAGTATTTT.

The CDR3 DNA follows: TGCGCCAGCAGCCTGACTAGCGGGAGGGGAACCTACGAGCAGTACTTC. Its translation: CASSLTSGRGTYEQYF. The genes are TRBV5-1 and TRBJ2-7; 14 bases line up with TRBD2. Germline loops: CDR1 SGHRS, CDR2 YFSETQ. This CDR3 has 16 residues. V lost 4 bases to trimming and J lost 2 bases; unmatched junction nucleotides: 5.

The chain carries TRBV14 and TRBJ2-3; 9 bases match TRBD2. From germline, CDR1 is SGHDN and CDR2 FVKESK. This CDR3 has 12 residues. Trimming at V came to 5 bases and at J to 11 bases, leaving 5 bases not matched to a gene. CDR3 residues: CASSAGLALQYF. DNA for the CDR3: TGTGCCAGCAGCGCGGGACTAGCTCTGCAGTATTTT.

This chain uses TRBV7-9 with TRBJ2-5; D remains unclear. The DNA end lines up better with TRBJ2-7; the J call may be wrong. The CDR3 sequence is 12 residues long. Looked up from germline, CDR1 is SEHNR and CDR2 is FQNEAQ (reference sequence). The CDR3 region has the DNA TGTGCCAGCAGCTTAGGGGCCTACGAGCAGTACTTC. It codes for CASSLGAYEQYF.

The chain carries TRBV9 and TRBJ1-1; perhaps TRBD1 as D (5 bases). V lost 0 bases to trimming and J lost 1 base, with 7 bases between them. CDR1 SGDLS and CDR2 YYNGEE come from the germline V gene. CDR3 length equals 14 residues. The CDR3 DNA sequence: TGTGCCAGCAGCGTAGTGACAGAGAACACTGAAGCTTTCTTT. It yields the protein CASSVVTENTEAFF.

As concerns this clone: Other DNA sequences in the same sample also yield this CDR3. The V gene is TRBV18, the J gene TRBJ1-1; D uncertain. V was pared by 1 base and J by 0 bases, with 6 bases between. Per the germline V gene, CDR1 is KGHSH and CDR2 is LQKENI. The CDR3 contains 14 residues. The DNA for the CDR3 is TGTGCCAGCTCACCACAGGGCATGAACACTGAAGCTTTCTTT. Amino acid sequence: CASSPQGMNTEAFF.

The chain couples TRBV29-1 to TRBJ1-1; 9 bases are shared with TRBD1. The CDR3 contains 13 residues. Germline CDR1 and CDR2: SQVTM and ANQGSEA. The V and J ends lost 1 base and 5 bases, in that order; junction bases with no gene match: 2. The CDR3 spells CSVEVGTGTEAFF. The CDR3 DNA reads TGCAGCGTTGAAGTTGGGACAGGGACTGAAGCTTTCTTT.

The chain combines TRBV7-9 with TRBJ2-5, with D possibly matching TRBD2 (9 bases). Germline CDR1 reads SEHNR; CDR2 reads FQNEAQ (reference sequence). The CDR3 is made up of 16 amino acids. V was trimmed by 6 bases and J by 0 bases, leaving 17 bases between them. In nucleotides, the CDR3 is TGTGCCAGCAGGCAGGGGGCGGGAGGGTACCAAGAGACCCAGTACTTC. Translating it yields CASRQGAGGYQETQYF.

The rearrangement joins TRBV7-6 to TRBJ2-1; TRBD2 is a possible D gene (5 bases). Germline V gene sequence: CDR1 SGHVS, CDR2 FNYEAQ. This CDR3 spans 15 amino acids. Trimming pared 3 bases from V and 11 bases from J, leaving 20 bases between. Here the CDR3 reads CASSFGMNLLVKQFF. Written as DNA, the CDR3 is TGTGCCAGCAGCTTCGGGATGAACCTCCTCGTGAAGCAGTTCTTC. Variable domain in full (rest from reference TRBV7-6 and TRBJ2-1): GAGVSQSPRYKVTKRGQDVALRCDPISGHVSLYWYRQALGQGPEFLTYFNYEAQQDKSGLPNDRFSAERPEGSISTLTIQRTEQRDSAMYRCASSFGMNLLVKQFFGPGTRLTVL.

The rearrangement joins TRBV11-2 to TRBJ2-3; TRBD2 matches at 13 bases. This CDR3 contains 17 residues. CDR1 is SGHAT and CDR2 is FQNNGV in the germline V gene. The V gene end was trimmed by 3 bases and the J gene end by 9 bases; junction bases not matched to a gene: 12. The CDR3 loop reads CASSFNPGLAGVETQYF. The CDR3 nucleotides are TGTGCCAGCAGCTTCAATCCCGGACTAGCGGGAGTGGAAACGCAGTATTTT.

The genes are TRBV5-1 and TRBJ2-7; 12 bases fit TRBD2. Germline values: CDR1 SGHRS, CDR2 YFSETQ. The junction had 5 bases not matched to a gene; V was cut back by 4 bases and J by 0 bases. There are 16 residues in the CDR3. CDR3 in amino acids: CASSPLAGGSSYEQYF. In DNA form, the CDR3 reads TGCGCCAGCAGCCCACTAGCGGGAGGAAGCTCCTACGAGCAGTACTTC.

The J gene is TRBJ2-1, the V gene TRBV5-1; TRBD2 agrees at 10 bases. Germline CDR1 SGHRS, CDR2 YFSETQ. Trimming removed 3 bases from V and 7 bases from J; junction bases left unmatched: 7. The CDR3 totals 15 residues. Here the CDR3 reads CASSSLAGIGNEQFF. The CDR3 DNA is TGCGCCAGCAGCTCACTAGCGGGAATAGGAAATGAGCAGTTCTTC.

Concerning this clone itself: Compared with germline, one end of the junction differs, possibly owing to a read error. The chain employs TRBV28 and TRBJ2-5; D remains unclear. The germline V gene has CDR1 MDHEN and CDR2 SYDVKM. The CDR3 is 9 amino acids. CDR3 in DNA: TGTGCTTACCGGGTCCCCAGGAACTTC. Residues: CAYRVPRNF.

This clone was seen just once. The CDR3 DNA sequence: TGCGCCAGCAGTGAGTCGCAGGGAGCTAACTATGGCTACACCTTC. It translates to CASSESQGANYGYTF. The J gene is TRBJ1-2, the V gene TRBV10-1; maybe TRBD1 (5 bases). This CDR3 has 15 residues. The V gene lost 0 bases and the J gene lost 0 bases, with 8 bases spanning the gap. Germline V CDR1 and CDR2: WNHNN, SYGVQD (reference sequence).

This clone was counted a few times. The chain combines TRBV4-3 with TRBJ2-1, with 10 bases fitting TRBD2. Looked up from germline, CDR1 is LGHNA and CDR2 is YSLEER. After removal of 2 bases from V and 6 bases from J, the junction contained 4 bases not matched to a gene. The CDR3 spans 15 residues. The CDR3, as DNA: TGCGCCAGCAGCCAACCTAGCGGGAGTGGCAATGAGCAGTTCTTC. Amino acids: CASSQPSGSGNEQFF.

This clone appeared many times. The rearrangement joins TRBV28 to TRBJ1-1; possibly TRBD1 for D (5 bases). The CDR3 runs 11 residues. The germline gives CDR1 MDHEN, CDR2 SYDVKM. CDR3 sequence reads: CTTELNTEAFF. The CDR3 DNA reads TGTACGACAGAATTGAACACTGAAGCTTTCTTT.

This clone showed up just once. The rearrangement uses TRBV6-1 and TRBJ1-4; 7 bases agree with TRBD1. The junction had 19 bases not matched to a gene; V was cut back by 5 bases and J by 4 bases. CDR1 and CDR2 from the germline V gene are MNHNS and SASEGT. The CDR3 loop spans 19 amino acids. CDR3 coding DNA: TGTGCCAGCAGTAAAGTGGGGGACCTTTGGGACAGAGATAATGAAAAACTGTTTTTT. This translates into CASSKVGDLWDRDNEKLFF.

This chain uses TRBV6-1 with TRBJ2-3; 8 bases align to TRBD1. This CDR3 is 14 amino acids long. Germline CDR1 is MNHNS and CDR2 is SASEGT. The CDR3 DNA reads TGTGTCATCAGTGACAGGGGTAGCGCAGATACGCAGTATTTT. It yields the protein CVISDRGSADTQYF.

This clone came up a few times. V and J are TRBV13 and TRBJ2-7; 12 nucleotides agree with TRBD2. This CDR3 is built from 18 residues. From germline, CDR1 is PRHDT and CDR2 FYEKMQ (reference sequence). J gave up 0 bases and V 0 bases, and 6 bases lay outside the gene matches. Here the CDR3 reads CASSLGLAGGMYSYEQYF. CDR3 nucleotide sequence: TGTGCCAGCAGCTTAGGACTAGCGGGAGGTATGTACTCCTACGAGCAGTACTTC.

The V gene is TRBV27, the J gene TRBJ2-3; D is undetermined. The V gene lost 5 bases and the J gene lost 4 bases, with 16 bases spanning the gap. The CDR3 runs to 15 residues. The V gene's germline CDR1 is MNHEY and CDR2 SMNVEV (reference sequence). The CDR3 region has the DNA TGTGCCAGCAGTCCTGGGATCTCGGGTGCAGATACGCAGTATTTT. This translates into CASSPGISGADTQYF.

The V call is TRBV30, the J call TRBJ1-3, with D perhaps TRBD1 (6 bases). Germline values: CDR1 GTSNPN, CDR2 SVGIG (reference sequence). CDR3 length equals 14 residues. The ends were cut back, 0 bases at V and 2 bases at J, with 8 bases in the middle. CDR3 nucleotides: TGTGCCTGGAGTGTAGGGGGTACTGGAAACACCATATATTTT. Translating it yields CAWSVGGTGNTIYF. The variable domain in full, completed from reference TRBV30 and TRBJ1-3, reads SQTIHQWPATLVQPVGSPLSLECTVEGTSNPNLYWYRQAAGRGLQLLFYSVGIGQISSEVPQNLSASRPQDRQFILSSKKLLLSDSGFYLCAWSVGGTGNTIYFGEGSWLTVV.

This clone turned up a few times. This chain links TRBV19 with TRBJ2-5; D may match TRBD1 or TRBD2 (7 bases each). CDR3 size: 13 residues. V shed 9 bases and J shed 4 bases, with 15 bases lying between them. CDR1 is LNHDA, CDR2 SQIVND, per germline (reference sequence). The CDR3 sequence is CASAGGRGETQYF. In DNA, the CDR3 is TGTGCCAGCGCAGGGGGGAGGGGAGAGACCCAGTACTTC.

The chain is built from TRBV4-1 and TRBJ2-5, with D possibly being TRBD1 (6 bases). Trimming shortened V by 5 bases and J by 2 bases, and 9 bases separated the two germline ends. This CDR3 is 13 amino acids long. Looked up from germline, CDR1 is MGHRA and CDR2 is YSYEKL. The CDR3 loop reads CASSWTEQETQYF. The CDR3 DNA sequence: TGCGCCAGCAGCTGGACAGAACAAGAGACCCAGTACTTC.